The 20 T cell receptor beta chains given below trace back to one sample, sequenced in a study of T cell responses to AZD1222 COVID-19 vaccine. Sequenced by immunoSEQ multiplex PCR; TCRdb stores in-frame clones only, minus some. This table has about 180,000 clones, roughly 91% appearing once. This sample comprised peripheral blood, obtained 28 days after the second AZD1222 dose. The source of these receptors is an adult who received the AZD1222 COVID-19 vaccine.

The chain combines TRBV7-3 with TRBJ1-2; D might be TRBD1 (6 bases). The germline CDR1 and CDR2 sequences are SGHTA and FQGTGA. The CDR3 has 14 amino acids. Deletions cut 5 bases from V and 2 bases from J, with 12 bases between. CDR3 in DNA: TGTGCCAGCAGCCGGGGGCCAGGGAACTATGGCTACACCTTC. As protein: CASSRGPGNYGYTF.

V is TRBV19 and J is TRBJ2-1; TRBD1 matches at 8 bases. The germline V gene encodes CDR1 LNHDA and CDR2 SQIVND (reference sequence). Losses at the gene ends were 1 base for V and 10 bases for J; bases not matched to a gene: 18. CDR3 length: 18 residues. In DNA form, the CDR3 reads TGTGCCAGTAGTATAGTGGTACTCCAGGGGGCAGGTTTGGGCGAGCAGTTCTTC. Amino acid sequence: CASSIVVLQGAGLGEQFF.

The chain recombines TRBV4-1 with TRBJ2-1; 12 positions match TRBD2. The CDR3 consists of 15 residues. The ends lost 9 bases at V and 2 bases at J; junction bases unmatched: 5. Germline assignment: CDR1 MGHRA and CDR2 YSYEKL. CDR3 loop: CASSGLAGTYNEQFF. Written as DNA, the CDR3 is TGCGCCAGTTCAGGACTAGCGGGGACCTACAATGAGCAGTTCTTC.

V usage is TRBV5-1 and J usage is TRBJ2-2; D is tentatively TRBD1 or TRBD2 (6 bases each). This CDR3 contains 14 residues. Trimming removed 2 bases at V and 7 bases at J, with 12 bases between. Per germline, CDR1 SGHRS and CDR2 YFSETQ. The DNA of the CDR3 is TGCGCCAGCAGCTTAGGGGGGCATGGCGGGGAGCTGTTTTTT. It is translated as CASSLGGHGGELFF.

This chain links TRBV4-1 with TRBJ1-5; tentatively, D is TRBD1 (5 bases). Germline CDR1 reads MGHRA; CDR2 reads YSYEKL. Trimming shortened V by 6 bases and J by 2 bases, and 20 bases separated the two germline ends. The CDR3 is made up of 17 amino acids. The CDR3 nucleotides are TGCGCCAGCAGTACGACGCAAGGACAATACGGCAATCAGCCCCAGCATTTT. Its translation is CASSTTQGQYGNQPQHF.

The chain joins TRBV9 to TRBJ2-1; weak D call: TRBD1 (7 bases). V dropped 3 bases and J dropped 4 bases, with 17 bases sitting between them. CDR1 is SGDLS and CDR2 is YYNGEE in the germline V gene. The CDR3 spans 16 residues. CDR3 DNA sequence: TGTGCCAGCAGCGAGAACAGGGGAGGACAATACAATGAGCAGTTCTTC. Translated: CASSENRGGQYNEQFF. Variable domain in full (rest from reference TRBV9 and TRBJ2-1): DSGVTQTPKHLITATGQRVTLRCSPRSGDLSVYWYQQSLDQGLQFLIQYYNGEERAKGNILERFSAQQFPDLHSELNLSSLELGDSALYFCASSENRGGQYNEQFFGPGTRLTVL.

The chain uses TRBV7-3 and TRBJ2-1; D is unclear. The germline V gene encodes CDR1 SGHTA and CDR2 FQGTGA. The CDR3 runs 14 residues. Deletions cut 2 bases from V and 8 bases from J, with 13 bases between. The CDR3 DNA is TGTGCCAGCAGCTTAGAGGCTCGGCAACATGAGCAGTTCTTC. Encoded protein: CASSLEARQHEQFF.

The genes are TRBV6-5 and TRBJ1-5; TRBD1 might be the D (5 bases). Germline CDR1 reads MNHEY; CDR2 reads SVGAGI. The CDR3 has 14 residues. Trimming shortened V by 5 bases and J by 5 bases, and 13 bases separated the two germline ends. For the CDR3, the DNA is TGTGCCAGCAGTACTGACAGTTCTCATCAGCCCCAGCATTTT. It encodes CASSTDSSHQPQHF.

The CDR3 bases are TGTGCCAGCAGCCCCTCGGCTACATACAATGAGCAGTTCTTC. As protein: CASSPSATYNEQFF. This sequence joins TRBV7-3 and TRBJ2-1; D remains unclear. Germline V gives CDR1 SGHTA, CDR2 FQGTGA. CDR3 length: 14 amino acids. V was clipped by 5 bases and J by 4 bases, with 12 bases between them.

This clone has only a few counts. This chain uses TRBV6-1 with TRBJ1-2; no reliable D call. Germline V gene sequence: CDR1 MNHNS, CDR2 SASEGT. The CDR3 has 15 residues. V lost 3 bases, J lost 3 bases, and 14 bases lay in between. The CDR3 nucleotides are TGTGCCAGCAGTGATGTGAGGCCACCGGACTATGGCTACACCTTC. Translated, it gives CASSDVRPPDYGYTF.

As DNA, the CDR3 is TGTGCCAGCAGCTTATTCATAACCTACGAGCAGTACTTC. Protein sequence: CASSLFITYEQYF. The J gene is TRBJ2-7, the V gene TRBV7-2; D gene ambiguous. Trimming left V 2 bases short and J 2 bases short, with 7 bases between. The CDR3 extends over 13 amino acids. The germline gives CDR1 SGHTA, CDR2 FQGNSA.

The chain recombines TRBV30 with TRBJ2-5, with TRBD1 matching 8 bases. CDR1 is GTSNPN, CDR2 SVGIG, per germline (reference sequence). V was pared by 3 bases and J by 5 bases, with 5 bases of the junction left unmatched. There are 13 residues in the CDR3. The CDR3 DNA sequence: TGTGCCTGGAGGTTGACAGGGGTCGAGACCCAGTACTTC. Residues: CAWRLTGVETQYF.

This rearrangement joins TRBV6-2 or TRBV6-3 to TRBJ1-2, with TRBD1 matching over 8 bases. CDR1 and CDR2 from the germline V gene are MNHEY and SVGEGT. Trimming removed 2 bases from V and 1 base from J; junction bases left unmatched: 3. The CDR3 extends over 15 amino acids. The CDR3, as DNA: TGTGCCAGCAGTTACCCCGGGACAGGTAACTATGGCTACACCTTC. Translation gives CASSYPGTGNYGYTF.

This chain joins TRBV7-2 and TRBJ1-2; TRBD1 might be the D (5 bases). Germline CDR1 is SGHTA and CDR2 is FQGNSA. This CDR3 has 13 amino acids. Between the trimmed V and J ends, which lost 3 bases and 3 bases, there was a span of 8 bases. CDR3 coding DNA: TGTGCCAGCAGCTTCGACAGCGACTATGGCTACACCTTC. Its protein is CASSFDSDYGYTF.

This chain connects TRBV19 to TRBJ2-2; 9 nucleotides align to TRBD1. J was trimmed by 8 bases and V by 6 bases; bases with no gene match: 7. In germline, CDR1 is LNHDA, CDR2 SQIVND (reference sequence). The CDR3 has 14 amino acids. CDR3 sequence reads: CASRPGQGAGELFF. The CDR3 DNA sequence: TGTGCCAGTAGACCGGGACAGGGTGCTGGGGAGCTGTTTTTT.

The V gene is TRBV19, the J gene TRBJ2-1, with 7 bases aligning to TRBD2. The germline V gene has CDR1 LNHDA and CDR2 SQIVND (reference sequence). Losses at the gene ends were 6 bases for V and 5 bases for J; bases not matched to a gene: 7. This CDR3 has 14 residues. The CDR3 sequence is CASSTGGTDNEQFF. The DNA for the CDR3 is TGTGCCAGTAGCACGGGAGGTACGGACAATGAGCAGTTCTTC.

For the CDR3, the DNA is TGTGCCAGCAGCTTCAGCGACACAGATACGCAGTATTTT. Its protein product is CASSFSDTDTQYF. This chain connects TRBV7-9 to TRBJ2-3; D remains unclear. The germline V gene encodes CDR1 SEHNR and CDR2 FQNEAQ (reference sequence). CDR3 length: 13 residues. Deletions cut 3 bases from V and 2 bases from J, with 6 bases between.

This chain connects TRBV5-4 to TRBJ2-5, with TRBD2 identical over 13 bases. CDR1 and CDR2 from the germline V gene are SGHNT and YYREEE (reference sequence). The CDR3 runs to 16 residues. Germline trimming cut 1 base from V and 5 bases from J; bases unmatched to any gene: 5. The CDR3 loop reads CASSLTSGGDWETQYF. CDR3 in DNA: TGTGCCAGCAGCTTGACTAGCGGGGGGGATTGGGAGACCCAGTACTTC.

V and J are TRBV10-1 and TRBJ1-2; a weak D match, TRBD1 (5 bases). This CDR3 has 14 amino acids. Between the trimmed V and J ends, which lost 11 bases and 2 bases, there was a span of 18 bases. Germline V gene lookup returns CDR1 WNHNN and CDR2 SYGVQD (reference sequence). The CDR3, as DNA: TGCGCCGGACTGCGACAGCCCCTAAACTATGGCTACACCTTC. Amino acid sequence: CAGLRQPLNYGYTF.

The chain recombines TRBV14 with TRBJ1-2; perhaps TRBD1 as D (5 bases). Germline V lookup: CDR1 SGHDN, CDR2 FVKESK. The ends were cut back, 1 base at V and 3 bases at J, with 12 bases in the middle. CDR3 length: 15 amino acids. The DNA for the CDR3 is TGTGCCAGCAGCCAAGTGGGGGTAGAATACTATGGCTACACCTTC. The encoded protein is CASSQVGVEYYGYTF.